This T cell receptor beta chain was sequenced during a study of T-cell reconstitution after alpha-beta-depleted transplantation in children. Study conclusions and caveats: Expanded graft clones, several hundred of them, were reportedly the source of alpha-beta T cells about two months after transplant. Surviving recipient T cells and thymic progenitors produced the high day-60 TCRbeta diversity seen in some patients. T-cell numbers and diversity, one year after transplant, stemmed largely from T cells that were newly produced.

Unique molecular identifiers were used in preparing the TCRbeta library. MiXCR was run by TCRdb on the PCR reads, yielding one entry per CDR3 protein. The sample lists 450,000 to 700,000 distinct CDR3 sequences, roughly 27% seen once, with around 36% in the top ten. The V gene lost 6 bases and the J gene lost 0 bases, with 11 bases spanning the gap. The CDR3 is made up of 14 amino acids. CDR1 SEHNR and CDR2 FQNEAQ come from the germline V gene (reference sequence). This clonotype was detected a few times. Its specificity is not known. The sequence came from a boy under two years old with Wiskott-Aldrich syndrome, due to receive a stem cell transplant. V gene TRBV7-9 combines with J gene TRBJ1-1; possibly TRBD1 for D (6 bases). Sequenced here: PBMCs, sampled before TCRalphabeta/CD19-depleted stem cell transplant. The CDR3 sequence is CASRSGHLNTEAFF. CDR3 coding DNA: TGTGCCAGCAGATCGGGACACTTGAACACTGAAGCTTTCTTT.